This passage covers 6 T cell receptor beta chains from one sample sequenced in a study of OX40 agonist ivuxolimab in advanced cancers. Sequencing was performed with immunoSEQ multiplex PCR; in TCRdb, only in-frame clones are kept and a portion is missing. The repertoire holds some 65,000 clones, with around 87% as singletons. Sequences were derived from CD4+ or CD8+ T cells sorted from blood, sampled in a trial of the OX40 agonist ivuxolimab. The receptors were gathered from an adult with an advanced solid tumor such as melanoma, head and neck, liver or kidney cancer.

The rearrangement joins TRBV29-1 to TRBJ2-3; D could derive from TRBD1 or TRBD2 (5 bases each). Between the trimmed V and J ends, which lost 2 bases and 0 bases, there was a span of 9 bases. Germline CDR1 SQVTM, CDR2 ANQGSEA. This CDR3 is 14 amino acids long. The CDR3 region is CSVETGRSTDTQYF. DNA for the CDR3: TGCAGCGTTGAAACGGGACGGAGCACAGATACGCAGTATTTT.

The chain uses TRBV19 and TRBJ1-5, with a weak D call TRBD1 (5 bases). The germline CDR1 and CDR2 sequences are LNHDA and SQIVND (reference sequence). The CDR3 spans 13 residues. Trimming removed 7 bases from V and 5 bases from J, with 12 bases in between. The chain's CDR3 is CASNWQGYQPQHF. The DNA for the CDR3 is TGTGCCAGTAATTGGCAGGGCTATCAGCCCCAGCATTTT.

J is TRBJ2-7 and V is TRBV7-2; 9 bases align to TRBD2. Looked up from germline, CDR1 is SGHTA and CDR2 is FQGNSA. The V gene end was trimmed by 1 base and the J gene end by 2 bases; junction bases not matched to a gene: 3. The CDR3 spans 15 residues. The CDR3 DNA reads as TGTGCCAGCAGCTTAGAGCGGGGGGCAACCTACGAGCAGTACTTC. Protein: CASSLERGATYEQYF.

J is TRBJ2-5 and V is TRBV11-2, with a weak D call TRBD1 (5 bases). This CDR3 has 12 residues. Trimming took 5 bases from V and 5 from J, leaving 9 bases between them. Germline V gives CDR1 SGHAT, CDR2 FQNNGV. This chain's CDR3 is CASSPPGETQYF. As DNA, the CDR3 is TGTGCCAGCAGCCCCCCAGGGGAGACCCAGTACTTC.

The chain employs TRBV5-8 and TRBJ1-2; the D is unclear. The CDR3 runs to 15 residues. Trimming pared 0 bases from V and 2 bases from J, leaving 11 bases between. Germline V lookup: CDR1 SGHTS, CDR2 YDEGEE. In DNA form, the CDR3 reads TGTGCCAGCAGCTTGGTTTCACGATCGAACTATGGCTACACCTTC. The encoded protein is CASSLVSRSNYGYTF.

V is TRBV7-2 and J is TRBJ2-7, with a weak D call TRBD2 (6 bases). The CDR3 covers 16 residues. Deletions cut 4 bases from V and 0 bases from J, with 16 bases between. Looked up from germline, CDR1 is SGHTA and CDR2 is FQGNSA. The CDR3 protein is CASSSLRRGPSYEQYF. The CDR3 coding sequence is TGTGCCAGCAGCTCCCTTCGGAGGGGTCCCTCCTACGAGCAGTACTTC.